A single sample gave rise to the 25 T cell receptor beta chains below, sequenced in a study of T cells after yellow fever vaccination. Each CDR3 protein is one row after TCRdb ran MiXCR on the 5' RACE reads. The sample has some 240,000 distinct CDR3 sequences, 3.6% seen once. The starting material was PBMCs, obtained 15 days after the yellow fever booster vaccination. These receptors all stem from a man between 18 and 35 years old who received the YFV17D yellow fever vaccine.

This clonotype has ten or more counts. V and J are TRBV7-8 and TRBJ1-1; 7 bases are a match to TRBD1. The CDR3 spans 14 residues. The trim removed 1 base at V and 4 bases at J, leaving 3 bases unmatched. Germline V gene lookup returns CDR1 SGHVS and CDR2 FQNEAQ. Written as DNA, the CDR3 is TGTGCCAGCAGCTTAGTCAGGGGGAGCACTGAAGCTTTCTTT. Its protein is CASSLVRGSTEAFF.

This clonotype was counted ten times or more. The CDR3 is CASSQRQGRSPLHF. The CDR3 bases are TGCGCCAGCAGCCAGAGACAGGGCCGGTCACCCCTCCACTTT. The V gene is TRBV4-1, the J gene TRBJ1-6; TRBD1 matches at 7 bases. Unmatched junction bases numbered 6, after V lost 3 bases and J lost 10 bases. This CDR3 contains 14 residues. Germline V lookup: CDR1 MGHRA, CDR2 YSYEKL.

This clonotype showed up many times. The rearrangement uses TRBV10-2 and TRBJ1-1; D uncertain. CDR3 length: 13 amino acids. CDR1 is WSHSY and CDR2 is SAAADI in the germline V gene. The V and J ends lost 2 bases and 0 bases respectively, with 4 bases between them. The chain's CDR3 is CASSEGMNTEAFF. The CDR3 nucleotides are TGCGCCAGCAGTGAGGGAATGAACACTGAAGCTTTCTTT.

V is TRBV29-1 and J is TRBJ2-6; D is ambiguous. The CDR3 has 16 amino acids. Trimming took off 3 bases at V and 0 bases at J, with 12 bases between the two ends. Germline CDR1 SQVTM, CDR2 ANQGSEA. The CDR3 spells CSVEISAASGANVLTF. CDR3 DNA sequence: TGCAGCGTTGAGATCTCCGCAGCCTCTGGGGCCAACGTCCTGACTTTC.

Many counts were recorded for this clonotype. The V and J genes are TRBV20-1 and TRBJ2-1; tentatively, D is TRBD1 (5 bases). V was pared by 5 bases and J by 0 bases, with 14 bases between. The CDR3 is 15 amino acids. Per germline, CDR1 DFQATT and CDR2 SNEGSKA (reference sequence). The DNA for the CDR3 is TGCAGTGCTCTGAAGGGGCTTAGCTCCTACAATGAGCAGTTCTTC. This sequence encodes CSALKGLSSYNEQFF.

This clonotype was found many times. V gene TRBV20-1 combines with J gene TRBJ1-5; 10 nucleotides align to TRBD1. Germline V gives CDR1 DFQATT, CDR2 SNEGSKA (reference sequence). CDR3 size: 15 residues. The ends lost 6 bases at V and 4 bases at J; junction bases unmatched: 9. The CDR3, as DNA: TGCAGTGCCTCTACTTGGACAGGGGGGAATCAGCCCCAGCATTTT. It is translated as CSASTWTGGNQPQHF.

There are many counts of this clonotype. V is TRBV18 and J is TRBJ2-5, with D perhaps matching TRBD1 (5 bases). The V gene lost 2 bases and the J gene lost 5 bases, with 15 bases spanning the gap. Germline-derived CDR1 and CDR2 are KGHSH and LQKENI. There are 15 residues in the CDR3. The CDR3 nucleotides read TGTGCCAGCTCACCATGGCAGGGCGATCCGGAGACCCAGTACTTC. Protein sequence: CASSPWQGDPETQYF.

This clonotype was detected ten times or more. V gene TRBV25-1 combines with J gene TRBJ2-1; 9 bases align to TRBD1. The J segment lost 0 bases and the V segment lost 7 bases, leaving 13 bases of the junction unmatched. The CDR3 contains 18 residues. Germline lookup yields CDR1 MGHDK and CDR2 SYGVNS. CDR3 nucleotides: TGTGCCAGCAAAGAACAGGGGGCCGGGGAGGGCTCCTACAATGAGCAGTTCTTC. It is translated as CASKEQGAGEGSYNEQFF. Based on the CDR3 plus reference TRBV25-1 and TRBJ2-1, the full variable domain is EADIYQTPRYLVIGTGKKITLECSQTMGHDKMYWYQQDPGMELHLIHYSYGVNSTEKGDLSSESTVSRIRTEHFPLTLESARPSHTSQYLCASKEQGAGEGSYNEQFFGPGTRLTVL.

This clonotype was detected ten times or more. The J gene is TRBJ2-7, the V gene TRBV7-2; D gene unclear. CDR1 is SGHTA and CDR2 is FQGNSA in the germline V gene. V was clipped by 6 bases and J by 5 bases, with 20 bases between them. The CDR3 loop spans 15 amino acids. CDR3 region: CASSRAGPRFNEQYF. CDR3 in DNA: TGTGCCAGCAGTCGAGCCGGACCTAGATTCAACGAGCAGTACTTC. Full variable domain (rest looked up from reference TRBV7-2 and TRBJ2-7): GAGVSQSPSNKVTEKGKDVELRCDPISGHTALYWYRQSLGQGLEFLIYFQGNSAPDKSGLPSDRFSAERTGGSVSTLTIQRTQQEDSAVYLCASSRAGPRFNEQYFGPGTRLTVT.

This clonotype has at least ten counts. CDR3 residues: CASSLDSVTDTQYF. In DNA form, the CDR3 reads TGCGCCAGCAGCTTAGACAGCGTCACAGATACGCAGTATTTT. The V gene is TRBV5-1, the J gene TRBJ2-3, with D possibly TRBD1 on 5 matching bases. V lost 2 bases and J lost 2, with 9 bases in between. CDR3 length equals 14 residues. Germline V CDR1 and CDR2: SGHRS, YFSETQ.

This clonotype was recorded many times. J is TRBJ2-7 and V is TRBV5-1, with 11 bases identical to TRBD1. The germline V gene encodes CDR1 SGHRS and CDR2 YFSETQ. This CDR3 contains 14 residues. Trimming removed 4 bases from V and 5 bases from J; junction bases left unmatched: 5. The CDR3 bases are TGCGCCAGCAGCGCCGGGACAGGGGGGAACGAGCAGTACTTC. Translation gives CASSAGTGGNEQYF.

The table lists this clonotype with many counts. The V gene is TRBV28, the J gene TRBJ2-3; 7 bases line up with TRBD1. V dropped 4 bases and J dropped 2; count of bases not matched to a gene: 6. CDR1 and CDR2 from the germline V gene are MDHEN and SYDVKM. The CDR3 has 15 amino acids. DNA of the CDR3: TGTGCCAGCAGTTCACACAGGGGTTCCACAGATACGCAGTATTTT. Translation gives CASSSHRGSTDTQYF.

This clonotype was recorded at least ten times. V is TRBV5-1 and J is TRBJ2-1, with D perhaps matching TRBD1 (6 bases). The V gene's germline CDR1 is SGHRS and CDR2 YFSETQ. This CDR3 has 17 residues. V lost 5 bases, J lost 6 bases, and 24 bases lay in between. In nucleotides, the CDR3 is TGCGCCAGCAGTGGCCGACAGGCCTCCCTACCCTTCAATGAGCAGTTCTTC. It specifies CASSGRQASLPFNEQFF.

This clonotype was recorded only once. The rearrangement links TRBV12-5 to TRBJ2-5; D gene uncertain. V gave up 6 bases and J gave up 5 bases, with 7 bases separating them. The CDR3 consists of 11 residues. Germline V CDR1 and CDR2: LGHNT, FRNRAP. The CDR3 sequence: CASGVRETQYF. The CDR3 nucleotides are TGTGCTAGTGGCGTCAGGGAGACCCAGTACTTC. The entire variable domain, with the rest obtained from reference TRBV12-5 and TRBJ2-5, is as follows: DARVTQTPRHKVTEMGQEVTMRCQPILGHNTVFWYRQTMMQGLELLAYFRNRAPLDDSGMPKDRFSAEMPDATLATLKIQPSEPRDSAVYFCASGVRETQYFGPGTRLLVL.

This clonotype came up many times. The chain couples TRBV18 to TRBJ1-2; no clear D. Trimming took 3 bases from V and 2 from J, leaving 13 bases between them. This CDR3 comprises 15 residues. CDR1 and CDR2 from the germline V gene are KGHSH and LQKENI. The CDR3, as DNA: TGTGCCAGCTCACCTTCTGGGGATTCCAACTATGGCTACACCTTC. This translates into CASSPSGDSNYGYTF.

This clonotype appeared many times. The chain recombines TRBV7-7 with TRBJ2-2; the match to TRBD1 covers 7 bases. The CDR3 spans 18 residues. The junction had 14 bases not matched to a gene; V was cut back by 1 base and J by 6 bases. Per germline, CDR1 SSHAT and CDR2 FNYEAQ (reference sequence). CDR3 protein: CASSLESQGQPYPGELFF. The DNA for the CDR3 is TGTGCCAGCAGCTTAGAGTCCCAGGGACAGCCCTACCCCGGGGAGCTGTTTTTT.

This clonotype was counted ten times or more. V and J are TRBV10-1 and TRBJ2-1, with TRBD1 identical over 11 bases. The CDR3 runs to 19 residues. V was clipped by 7 bases and J by 7 bases; unmatched bases: 21. The germline V gene has CDR1 WNHNN and CDR2 SYGVQD (reference sequence). The CDR3 loop is CASISGQGAAYPQSNEQFF. The CDR3, as DNA: TGCGCCAGCATTAGCGGACAGGGGGCGGCGTACCCCCAGTCGAATGAGCAGTTCTTC.

This clonotype was recorded at least ten times. The chain has TRBV6-2 or TRBV6-3 and TRBJ2-3; TRBD2 might be the D (5 bases). V was clipped by 5 bases and J by 6 bases, with 18 bases between them. Germline V CDR1 and CDR2: MNHEY, SVGEGT. This CDR3 is 15 amino acids long. CDR3 sequence reads: CASSPPLRTGDTQYF. The CDR3 DNA reads TGTGCCAGCAGTCCTCCTCTTCGGACTGGGGATACGCAGTATTTT.

About this clonotype: A read error may explain this, as a much larger clone is one base away. The rearrangement links TRBV15 to TRBJ2-5, with TRBD1 identical over 9 bases. CDR1 is LNHNV and CDR2 is YYDKDF in the germline V gene (reference sequence). V lost 5 bases, J lost 5 bases, and 9 bases stayed unmatched. This CDR3 contains 15 residues. The CDR3 sequence is CATSSTQGADETQYF. In nucleotides, the CDR3 is TGTGCCACCAGCTCAACACAGGGGGCTGACGAGACCCAGTACTTC.

At least ten counts were recorded for this clonotype. This chain uses TRBV7-3 with TRBJ2-7, with D maybe TRBD2 (6 bases). V lost 5 bases and J lost 0, with 11 bases in between. There are 14 residues in the CDR3. The germline CDR1 and CDR2 sequences are SGHTA and FQGTGA. The CDR3 is CASSPGRGSYEQYF. The CDR3 coding sequence is TGTGCCAGCAGCCCAGGGCGGGGCTCCTACGAGCAGTACTTC. The full variable domain, with the rest looked up from reference TRBV7-3 and TRBJ2-7, is GAGVSQTPSNKVTEKGKYVELRCDPISGHTALYWYRQSLGQGPEFLIYFQGTGAADDSGLPNDRFFAVRPEGSVSTLKIQRTERGDSAVYLCASSPGRGSYEQYFGPGTRLTVT.

This clonotype was observed at least ten times. The chain joins TRBV5-1 to TRBJ2-3; D assignment may be TRBD1 or TRBD2 (5 bases each). The CDR3 length is 15 residues. Trimming shortened V by 0 bases and J by 5 bases, and 13 bases separated the two germline ends. The germline V gene encodes CDR1 SGHRS and CDR2 YFSETQ. Written as DNA, the CDR3 is TGCGCCAGCAGCTTGGTTGTTGGGGCGGGAGATACGCAGTATTTT. Its translation is CASSLVVGAGDTQYF.

This clonotype was detected many times. V gene TRBV20-1 combines with J gene TRBJ1-1, with no clear D. This CDR3 has 13 amino acids. Looked up from germline, CDR1 is DFQATT and CDR2 is SNEGSKA (reference sequence). V lost 6 bases and J 3 bases, leaving 14 bases between the germline ends. DNA of the CDR3: TGCAGTGCGCCCCCGGGTGGTGACACTGAAGCTTTCTTT. Translated, it gives CSAPPGGDTEAFF.

To note about this clonotype: One base away lies a much larger clone, so this may be a sequencing read error. The chain has TRBV28 and TRBJ1-5, with a tentative D call TRBD1 (5 bases). This CDR3 is 14 amino acids long. Germline V gene data show CDR1 as MDHEN and CDR2 as SYDVKM. CDR3 sequence reads: CDSSFSRGGQPQHF. CDR3 nucleotides: TGTGACAGCAGTTTCAGTAGGGGAGGTCAGCCCCAGCATTTT. The complete variable domain, with remaining parts taken from reference TRBV28 and TRBJ1-5, reads DVKVTQSSRYLVKRTGEKVFLECVQDMDHENMFWYRQDPGLGLRLIYFSYDVKMKEKGDIPEGYSVSREKKERFSLILESASTNQTSMYLCDSSFSRGGQPQHFGDGTRLSIL.

This clonotype showed up many times. This chain links TRBV5-1 with TRBJ2-1; 7 bases are a match to TRBD2. Losses at the gene ends were 2 bases for V and 1 base for J; bases not matched to a gene: 3. CDR1 and CDR2 from the germline V gene are SGHRS and YFSETQ. The CDR3 covers 15 residues. Here the CDR3 reads CASSFNGRSYNEQFF. The DNA of the CDR3 is TGCGCCAGCAGCTTCAACGGGAGGTCCTACAATGAGCAGTTCTTC.

This clonotype has ten or more counts. The chain carries TRBV19 and TRBJ2-5, with 14 bases identical to TRBD2. Germline V gene sequence: CDR1 LNHDA, CDR2 SQIVND (reference sequence). The CDR3 contains 17 residues. J gave up 2 bases and V 4 bases, and 6 bases lay outside the gene matches. CDR3 residues: CASSRGLAGAMQETQYF. The CDR3 nucleotides read TGTGCCAGTAGTAGGGGACTAGCGGGGGCTATGCAAGAGACCCAGTACTTC.